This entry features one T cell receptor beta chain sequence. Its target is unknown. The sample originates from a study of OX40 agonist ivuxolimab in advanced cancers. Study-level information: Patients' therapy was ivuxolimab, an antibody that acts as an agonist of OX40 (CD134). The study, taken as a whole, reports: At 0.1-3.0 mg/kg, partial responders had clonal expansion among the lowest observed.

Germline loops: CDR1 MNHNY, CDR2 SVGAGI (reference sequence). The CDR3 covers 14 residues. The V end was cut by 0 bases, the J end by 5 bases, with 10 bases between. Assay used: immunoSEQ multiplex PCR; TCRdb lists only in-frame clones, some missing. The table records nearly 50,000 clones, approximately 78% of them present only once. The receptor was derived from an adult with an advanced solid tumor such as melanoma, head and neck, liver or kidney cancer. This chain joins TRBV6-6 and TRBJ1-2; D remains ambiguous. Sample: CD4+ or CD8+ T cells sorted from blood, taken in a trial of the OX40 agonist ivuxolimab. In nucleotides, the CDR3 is TGTGCCAGCAGTTACTCGAGGGCAGAATATGGCTACACCTTC. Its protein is CASSYSRAEYGYTF.